These 10 T cell receptor beta chains were sequenced from one sample in a study of blood T cell repertoires in COVID-19. Data came from immunoSEQ multiplex PCR; TCRdb stores just in-frame clones and leaves some out. Of 350,000 or so clones listed, roughly 86% are singletons. Sequencing was performed on peripheral blood. All receptors come from a woman under 40 with COVID-19, enrolled during active disease.

This clone was found many times. The gene calls are TRBV6-5 and TRBJ1-3, with D maybe TRBD1 (6 bases). Trimming cost V 4 bases and J 4 bases, with 11 bases left between them. This CDR3 is 14 amino acids long. Germline V gives CDR1 MNHEY, CDR2 SVGAGI. The CDR3 DNA follows: TGTGCCAGCAGTTTTCGACAGGCCGGAAACACCATATATTTT. It translates to CASSFRQAGNTIYF.

CDR3 loop: CASRPTGSGNQPQHF. In nucleotides, the CDR3 is TGCGCCAGCAGACCTACAGGGTCTGGCAATCAGCCCCAGCATTTT. This rearrangement joins TRBV10-2 to TRBJ1-5, with TRBD1 as a possible D gene (6 bases). V was trimmed by 6 bases and J by 2 bases, leaving 14 bases between them. In germline, CDR1 is WSHSY, CDR2 SAAADI. The CDR3 has 15 residues.

The chain couples TRBV10-1 to TRBJ2-3; D is uncertain. The CDR3 runs 14 residues. The V end lost 0 bases, the J end lost 4 bases, and 8 bases lay between the germline ends. The germline gives CDR1 WNHNN, CDR2 SYGVQD (reference sequence). CDR3 DNA sequence: TGCGCCAGCAGTGAGTCTGCCCGGGCAGATACGCAGTATTTT. Translated: CASSESARADTQYF.

The rearrangement uses TRBV11-1 and TRBJ2-1; the D is unclear. The CDR3 has 13 amino acids. Trimming pared 3 bases from V and 5 bases from J, leaving 8 bases between. CDR1 is SGHAT and CDR2 is FQDESV in the germline V gene (reference sequence). The CDR3 is CASSFLSNNEQFF. DNA of the CDR3: TGTGCCAGCAGCTTTCTAAGTAACAATGAGCAGTTCTTC.

This rearrangement joins TRBV24-1 to TRBJ1-2; TRBD1 matches 9 bases. There are 16 residues in the CDR3. The germline gives CDR1 KGHDR, CDR2 SFDVKD. After removal of 5 bases from V and 7 bases from J, the junction contained 13 bases not matched to a gene. CDR3 protein: CATSGPNGQGISGYTF. In nucleotides, the CDR3 is TGTGCCACCAGTGGGCCAAACGGACAGGGGATTAGTGGCTACACCTTC.

The chain joins TRBV4-3 to TRBJ2-7; D gene uncertain. Deletions cut 4 bases from V and 2 bases from J, with 12 bases between. This CDR3 spans 14 amino acids. CDR1 is LGHNA and CDR2 is YSLEER in the germline V gene. CDR3 DNA sequence: TGCGCCAGCAGCCGAGAAATTCCTCCCTACGAGCAGTACTTC. Amino acid sequence: CASSREIPPYEQYF.

This chain joins TRBV5-5 and TRBJ2-1, with D perhaps matching TRBD2 (7 bases). The V gene's germline CDR1 is SGHKS and CDR2 YYEKEE (reference sequence). V was trimmed by 7 bases and J by 6 bases, leaving 17 bases between them. The CDR3 has 14 amino acids. The CDR3 bases are TGTGCCAGCGGGAGGGGGGTACAGGGCAATGAGCAGTTCTTC. Translated: CASGRGVQGNEQFF.

In this sample, this clone turned up once. The chain has TRBV4-3 and TRBJ1-2, with D possibly being TRBD1 (6 bases). Germline V gives CDR1 LGHNA, CDR2 YSLEER. V lost 4 bases and J 2 bases, leaving 11 bases between the germline ends. The CDR3 extends over 14 amino acids. DNA for the CDR3: TGCGCCAGCAGCCCGGACAGTAGAAACTATGGCTACACCTTC. Amino acid sequence: CASSPDSRNYGYTF.

The V gene is TRBV5-6, the J gene TRBJ2-3, with 11 bases lining up with TRBD1. Unmatched junction bases numbered 7, after V lost 2 bases and J lost 2 bases. The germline CDR1 and CDR2 sequences are SGHDT and YYEEEE. This CDR3 is built from 17 residues. In nucleotides, the CDR3 is TGTGCCAGCAGCTTCTTGGGGACAGGGGGATCCACAGATACGCAGTATTTT. Amino acid sequence: CASSFLGTGGSTDTQYF.

The chain has TRBV5-4 and TRBJ2-2; 8 nucleotides agree with TRBD1. Germline V gene sequence: CDR1 SGHNT, CDR2 YYREEE (reference sequence). The CDR3 totals 16 residues. V trimming: 2 bases; J trimming: 5 bases; junction bases outside the gene matches: 8. The CDR3 sequence: CASSFRSQGVTGELFF. CDR3 in DNA: TGTGCCAGCAGCTTCCGGTCACAGGGGGTTACCGGGGAGCTGTTTTTT.